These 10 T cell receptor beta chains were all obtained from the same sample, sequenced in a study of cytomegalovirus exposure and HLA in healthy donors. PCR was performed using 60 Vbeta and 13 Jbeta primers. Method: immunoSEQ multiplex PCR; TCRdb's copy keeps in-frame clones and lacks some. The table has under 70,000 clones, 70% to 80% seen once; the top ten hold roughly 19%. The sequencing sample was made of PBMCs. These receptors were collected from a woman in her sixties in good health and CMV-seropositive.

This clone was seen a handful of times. The CDR3 protein is CASSVTSRGEAFF. The CDR3 nucleotides read TGTGCCAGCAGTGTGACGTCCCGGGGGGAAGCTTTCTTT. The chain carries TRBV27 and TRBJ1-1; the D gene is possibly TRBD1 (5 bases). This CDR3 region has 13 residues. Germline CDR1 and CDR2: MNHEY and SMNVEV (reference sequence). The V and J ends lost 5 bases and 8 bases respectively, with 15 bases between them.

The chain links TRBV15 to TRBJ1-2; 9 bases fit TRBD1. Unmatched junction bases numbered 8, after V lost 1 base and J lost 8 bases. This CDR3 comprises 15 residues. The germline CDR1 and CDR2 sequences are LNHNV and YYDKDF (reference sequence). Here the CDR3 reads CATSRGRDRAGGYTF. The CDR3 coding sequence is TGTGCCACCAGCAGAGGCCGGGACAGGGCGGGAGGCTACACCTTC. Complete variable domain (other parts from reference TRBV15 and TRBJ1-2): DAMVIQNPRYQVTQFGKPVTLSCSQTLNHNVMYWYQQKSSQAPKLLFHYYDKDFNNEADTPDNFQSRRPNTSFCFLDIRSPGLGDTAMYLCATSRGRDRAGGYTFGSGTRLTVV.

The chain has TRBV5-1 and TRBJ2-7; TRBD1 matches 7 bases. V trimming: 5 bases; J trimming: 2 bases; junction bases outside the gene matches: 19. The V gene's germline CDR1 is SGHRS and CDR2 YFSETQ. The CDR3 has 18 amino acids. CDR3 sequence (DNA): TGCGCCAGCAGTAACCGGGACAGCAACCCCAATGATGCCTACGAGCAGTACTTC. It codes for CASSNRDSNPNDAYEQYF.

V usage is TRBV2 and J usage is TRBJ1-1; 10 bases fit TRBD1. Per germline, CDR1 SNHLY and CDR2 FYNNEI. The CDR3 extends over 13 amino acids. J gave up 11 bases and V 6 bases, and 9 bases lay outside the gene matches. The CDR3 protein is CASRVGQGGLAFF. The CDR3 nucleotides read TGTGCCAGCAGGGTAGGACAGGGGGGTTTGGCTTTCTTT.

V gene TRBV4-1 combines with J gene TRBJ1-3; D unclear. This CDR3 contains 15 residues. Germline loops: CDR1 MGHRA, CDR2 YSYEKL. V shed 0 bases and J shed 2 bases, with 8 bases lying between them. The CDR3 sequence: CASSQDITAGNTIYF. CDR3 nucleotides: TGCGCCAGCAGCCAAGATATCACAGCTGGAAACACCATATATTTT.

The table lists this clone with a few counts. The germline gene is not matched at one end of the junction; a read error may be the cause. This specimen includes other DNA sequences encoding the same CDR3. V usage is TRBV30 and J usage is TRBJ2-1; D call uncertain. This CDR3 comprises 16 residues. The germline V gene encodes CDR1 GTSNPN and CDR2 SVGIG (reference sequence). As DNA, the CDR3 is TGTGCTTGGAGTTGCGTACTCCCTGAACCCTACAATGAGCAGTTCTTC. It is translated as CAWSCVLPEPYNEQFF.

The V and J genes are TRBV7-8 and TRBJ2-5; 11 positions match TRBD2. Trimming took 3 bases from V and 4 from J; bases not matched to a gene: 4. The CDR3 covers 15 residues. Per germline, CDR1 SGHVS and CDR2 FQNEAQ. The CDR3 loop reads CASSFSGGVSETQYF. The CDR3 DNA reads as TGTGCCAGCAGCTTTAGCGGGGGGGTGTCAGAGACCCAGTACTTC.

This CDR3 is CASSRGEGINSPLHF. The CDR3 bases are TGTGCCAGTAGTCGGGGGGAAGGAATTAATTCACCCCTCCACTTT. The gene calls are TRBV19 and TRBJ1-6; D might be TRBD1 (5 bases). V dropped 5 bases and J dropped 6 bases, with 14 bases sitting between them. In germline, CDR1 is LNHDA, CDR2 SQIVND (reference sequence). This CDR3 spans 15 amino acids.

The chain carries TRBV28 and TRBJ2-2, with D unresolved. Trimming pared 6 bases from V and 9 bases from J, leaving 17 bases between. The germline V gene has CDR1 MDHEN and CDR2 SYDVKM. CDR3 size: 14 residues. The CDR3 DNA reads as TGTGCCAGCAGCGTCCGGGTCCCTCGGTGGGAGCTGTTTTTT. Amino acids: CASSVRVPRWELFF.

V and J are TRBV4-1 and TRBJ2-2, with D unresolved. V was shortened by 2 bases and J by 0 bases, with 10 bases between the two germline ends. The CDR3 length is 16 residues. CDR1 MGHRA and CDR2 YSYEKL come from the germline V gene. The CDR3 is CASSQLAFSNTGELFF. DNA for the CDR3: TGCGCCAGCAGCCAATTAGCCTTCTCGAACACCGGGGAGCTGTTTTTT.